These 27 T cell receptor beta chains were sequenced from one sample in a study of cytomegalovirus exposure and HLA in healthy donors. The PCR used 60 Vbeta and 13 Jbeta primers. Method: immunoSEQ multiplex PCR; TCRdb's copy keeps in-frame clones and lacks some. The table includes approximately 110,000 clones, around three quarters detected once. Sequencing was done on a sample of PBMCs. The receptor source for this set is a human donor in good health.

The chain's CDR3 is CATSRDFTGEGYTF. Written as DNA, the CDR3 is TGTGCCACCAGCAGAGATTTTACAGGAGAAGGCTACACCTTC. The chain has TRBV15 and TRBJ1-2; D may be TRBD1 (5 bases). The CDR3 runs to 14 residues. The ends were cut back, 0 bases at V and 8 bases at J, with 13 bases in the middle. The germline V gene encodes CDR1 LNHNV and CDR2 YYDKDF (reference sequence).

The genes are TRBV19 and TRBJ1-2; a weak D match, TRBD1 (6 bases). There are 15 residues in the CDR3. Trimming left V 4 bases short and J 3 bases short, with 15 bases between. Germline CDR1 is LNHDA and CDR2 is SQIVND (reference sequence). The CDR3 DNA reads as TGTGCCAGTAGTACCGAGACAGGAACCTACTATGGCTACACCTTC. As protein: CASSTETGTYYGYTF.

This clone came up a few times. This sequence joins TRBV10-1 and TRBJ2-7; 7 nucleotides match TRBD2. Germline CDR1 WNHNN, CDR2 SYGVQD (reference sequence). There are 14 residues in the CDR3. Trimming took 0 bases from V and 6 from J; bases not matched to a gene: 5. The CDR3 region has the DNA TGCGCCAGCAGTGAGTCGGGGCGGGGGAGCGAGCAGTACTTC. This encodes CASSESGRGSEQYF.

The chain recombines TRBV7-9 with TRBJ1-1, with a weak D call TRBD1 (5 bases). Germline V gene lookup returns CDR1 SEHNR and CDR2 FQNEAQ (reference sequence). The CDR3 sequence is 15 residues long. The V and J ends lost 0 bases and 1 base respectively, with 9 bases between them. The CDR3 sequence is CASSLAAGKNTEAFF. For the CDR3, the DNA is TGTGCCAGCAGCTTAGCGGCAGGGAAGAACACTGAAGCTTTCTTT.

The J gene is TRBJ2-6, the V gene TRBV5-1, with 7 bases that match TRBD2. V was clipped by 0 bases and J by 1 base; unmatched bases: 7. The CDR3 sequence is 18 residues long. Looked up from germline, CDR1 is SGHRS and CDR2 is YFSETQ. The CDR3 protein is CASSLVREGPSGANVLTF. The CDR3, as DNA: TGCGCCAGCAGCTTGGTCAGGGAGGGACCTTCTGGGGCCAACGTCCTGACTTTC.

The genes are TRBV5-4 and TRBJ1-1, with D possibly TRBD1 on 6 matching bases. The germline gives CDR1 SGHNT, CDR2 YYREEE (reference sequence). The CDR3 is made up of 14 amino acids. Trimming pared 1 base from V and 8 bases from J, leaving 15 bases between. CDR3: CASSLSGGRSEAFF. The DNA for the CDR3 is TGTGCCAGCAGCTTGTCCGGGGGGCGCTCGGAAGCTTTCTTT.

The chain's CDR3 is CASSSWRGPLHF. In nucleotides, the CDR3 is TGTGCCAGCAGTTCCTGGCGGGGGCCCCTCCACTTT. This sequence joins TRBV28 and TRBJ1-6; a weak D match, TRBD1 (5 bases). Per the germline V gene, CDR1 is MDHEN and CDR2 is SYDVKM. Trimming shortened V by 4 bases and J by 13 bases, and 11 bases separated the two germline ends. This CDR3 region has 12 residues.

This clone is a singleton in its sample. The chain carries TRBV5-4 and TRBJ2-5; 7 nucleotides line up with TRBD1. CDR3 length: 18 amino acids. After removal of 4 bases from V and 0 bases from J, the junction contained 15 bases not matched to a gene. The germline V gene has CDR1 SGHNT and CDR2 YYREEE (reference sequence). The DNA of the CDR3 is TGTGCCAGCAGCCCTCCAAAACGACTCACAGGGGACCAAGAGACCCAGTACTTC. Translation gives CASSPPKRLTGDQETQYF.

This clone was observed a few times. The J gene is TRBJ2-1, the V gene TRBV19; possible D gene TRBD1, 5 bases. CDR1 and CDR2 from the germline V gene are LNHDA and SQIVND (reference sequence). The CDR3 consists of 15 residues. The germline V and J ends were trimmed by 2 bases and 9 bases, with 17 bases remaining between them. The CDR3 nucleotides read TGTGCCAGTAGTATATTGTCGGAAGGGGTGGGTGAGCAGTTCTTC. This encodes CASSILSEGVGEQFF.

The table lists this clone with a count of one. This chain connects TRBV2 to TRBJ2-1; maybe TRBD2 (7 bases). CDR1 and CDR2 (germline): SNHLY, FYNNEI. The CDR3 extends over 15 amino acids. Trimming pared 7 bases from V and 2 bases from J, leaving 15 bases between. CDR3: CASTIRGGTYNEQFF. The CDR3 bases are TGTGCCAGCACTATTAGGGGGGGAACCTACAATGAGCAGTTCTTC.

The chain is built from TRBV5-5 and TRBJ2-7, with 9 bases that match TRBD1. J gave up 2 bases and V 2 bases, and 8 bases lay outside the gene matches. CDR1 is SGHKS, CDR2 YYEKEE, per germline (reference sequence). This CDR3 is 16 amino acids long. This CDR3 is CASSFGLGQGTYEQYF. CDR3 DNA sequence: TGTGCCAGCAGCTTTGGTCTTGGACAGGGGACCTACGAGCAGTACTTC.

DNA of the CDR3: TGCGCCAGCAGCCAAGATTTTCCAGGAAGCTCCTACGAGCAGTACTTC. Translating it yields CASSQDFPGSSYEQYF. V usage is TRBV4-1 and J usage is TRBJ2-7; the D is unclear. The V gene's germline CDR1 is MGHRA and CDR2 YSYEKL. The CDR3 has 16 amino acids. The V and J ends lost 0 bases and 0 bases respectively, with 12 bases between them.

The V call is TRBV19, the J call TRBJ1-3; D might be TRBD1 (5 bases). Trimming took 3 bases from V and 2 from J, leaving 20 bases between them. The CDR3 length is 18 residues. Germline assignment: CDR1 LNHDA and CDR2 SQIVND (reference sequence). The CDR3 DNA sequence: TGTGCCAGTAGTATCTTCACAGGAATGAAATGGGCTGGAAACACCATATATTTT. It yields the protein CASSIFTGMKWAGNTIYF. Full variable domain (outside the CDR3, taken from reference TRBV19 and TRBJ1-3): DGGITQSPKYLFRKEGQNVTLSCEQNLNHDAMYWYRQDPGQGLRLIYYSQIVNDFQKGDIAEGYSVSREKKESFPLTVTSAQKNPTAFYLCASSIFTGMKWAGNTIYFGEGSWLTVV.

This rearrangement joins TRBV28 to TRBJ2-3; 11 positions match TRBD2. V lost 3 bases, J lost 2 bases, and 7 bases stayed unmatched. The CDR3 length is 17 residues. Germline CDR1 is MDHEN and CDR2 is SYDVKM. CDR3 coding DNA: TGTGCCAGCAGTTTTCCCCCGACTAGCGGGGACACAGATACGCAGTATTTT. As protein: CASSFPPTSGDTDTQYF.

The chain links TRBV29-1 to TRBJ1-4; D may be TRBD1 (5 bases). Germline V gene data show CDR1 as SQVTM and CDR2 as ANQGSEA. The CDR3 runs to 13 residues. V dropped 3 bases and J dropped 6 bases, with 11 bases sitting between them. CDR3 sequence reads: CSVEGGEDEKLFF. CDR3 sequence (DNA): TGCAGCGTTGAGGGAGGGGAGGATGAAAAACTGTTTTTT.

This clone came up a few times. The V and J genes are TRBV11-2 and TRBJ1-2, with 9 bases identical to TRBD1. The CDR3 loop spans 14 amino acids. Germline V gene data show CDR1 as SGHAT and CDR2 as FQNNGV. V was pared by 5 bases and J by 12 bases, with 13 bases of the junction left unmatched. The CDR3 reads CASSPTGGGGWDTF. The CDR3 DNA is TGTGCCAGCAGCCCTACAGGGGGCGGTGGCTGGGACACCTTC.

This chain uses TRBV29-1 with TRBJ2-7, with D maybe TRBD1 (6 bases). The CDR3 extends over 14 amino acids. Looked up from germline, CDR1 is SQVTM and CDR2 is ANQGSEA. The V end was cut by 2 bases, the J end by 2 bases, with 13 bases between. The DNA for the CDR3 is TGCAGCGTTGAACTCTTTGGACAGACCTACGAGCAGTACTTC. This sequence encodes CSVELFGQTYEQYF.

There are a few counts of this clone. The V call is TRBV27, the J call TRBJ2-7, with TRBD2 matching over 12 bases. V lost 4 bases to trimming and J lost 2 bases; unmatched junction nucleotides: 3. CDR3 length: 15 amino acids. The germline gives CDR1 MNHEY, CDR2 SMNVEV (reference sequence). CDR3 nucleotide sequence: TGTGCCAGCAGTTCCGGACTAGCGGGGACCTACGAGCAGTACTTC. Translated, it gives CASSSGLAGTYEQYF.

The CDR3 DNA is TGTGCCAGCAGTGAAGAGGGGACAGGGTTTAATGAGCAGTTCTTC. Encoded protein: CASSEEGTGFNEQFF. The genes are TRBV6-1 and TRBJ2-1, with 9 nucleotides matching TRBD1. The CDR3 loop spans 15 amino acids. Germline CDR1 reads MNHNS; CDR2 reads SASEGT. V trimming: 1 base; J trimming: 7 bases; junction bases outside the gene matches: 5.

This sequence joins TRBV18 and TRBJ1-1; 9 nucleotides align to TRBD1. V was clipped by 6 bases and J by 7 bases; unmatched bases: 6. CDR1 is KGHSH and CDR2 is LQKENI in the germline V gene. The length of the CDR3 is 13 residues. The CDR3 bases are TGTGCCAGCTCCCCCGGACAGGGGTATGAAGCTTTCTTT. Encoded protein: CASSPGQGYEAFF.

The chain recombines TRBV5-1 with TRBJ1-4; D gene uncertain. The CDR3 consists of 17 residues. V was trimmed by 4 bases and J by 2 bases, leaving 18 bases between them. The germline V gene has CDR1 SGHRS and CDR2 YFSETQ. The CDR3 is CASSAGVGYSTNEKLFF. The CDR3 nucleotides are TGCGCCAGCAGCGCGGGAGTGGGGTACTCGACTAATGAAAAACTGTTTTTT.

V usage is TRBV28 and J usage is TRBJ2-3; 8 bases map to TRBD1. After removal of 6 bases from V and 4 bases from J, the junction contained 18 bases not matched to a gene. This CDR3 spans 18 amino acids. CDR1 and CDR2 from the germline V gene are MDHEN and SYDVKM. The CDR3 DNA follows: TGTGCCAGCAGAATAACTCTCTTCCGTGGACAGGGCGCAGATACGCAGTATTTT. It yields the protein CASRITLFRGQGADTQYF.

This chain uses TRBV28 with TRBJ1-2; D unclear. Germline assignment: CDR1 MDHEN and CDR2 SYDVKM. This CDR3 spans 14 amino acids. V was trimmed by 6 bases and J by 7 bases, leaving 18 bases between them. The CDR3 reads CASSPGSLEGGYTF. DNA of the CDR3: TGTGCCAGCAGCCCAGGATCCCTTGAGGGTGGCTACACCTTC.

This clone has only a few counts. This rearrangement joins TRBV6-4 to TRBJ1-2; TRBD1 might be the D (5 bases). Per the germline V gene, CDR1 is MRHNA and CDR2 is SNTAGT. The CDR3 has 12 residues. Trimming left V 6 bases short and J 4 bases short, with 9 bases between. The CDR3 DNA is TGTGCCAGCAGCTCCGGGGGCTATGGCTACACCTTC. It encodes CASSSGGYGYTF.

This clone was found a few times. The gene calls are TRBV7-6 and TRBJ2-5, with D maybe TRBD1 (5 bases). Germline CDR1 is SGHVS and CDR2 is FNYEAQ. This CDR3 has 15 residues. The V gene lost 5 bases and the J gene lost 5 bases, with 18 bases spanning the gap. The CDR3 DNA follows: TGTGCCAGCAGCAGAGGCCAGGGTCATTTGGAGACCCAGTACTTC. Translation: CASSRGQGHLETQYF.

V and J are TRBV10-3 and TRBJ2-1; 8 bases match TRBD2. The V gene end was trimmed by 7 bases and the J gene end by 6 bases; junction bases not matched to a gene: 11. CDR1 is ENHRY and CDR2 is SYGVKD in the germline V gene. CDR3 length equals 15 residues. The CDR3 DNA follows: TGTGCCATCACCGGGGGGGCAGGGCTTGGCAATGAGCAGTTCTTC. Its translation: CAITGGAGLGNEQFF.

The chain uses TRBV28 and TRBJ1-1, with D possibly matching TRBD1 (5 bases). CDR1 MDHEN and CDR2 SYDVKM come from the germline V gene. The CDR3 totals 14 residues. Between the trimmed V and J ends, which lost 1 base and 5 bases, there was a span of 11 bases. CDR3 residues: CASSLSGIGTEAFF. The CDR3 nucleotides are TGTGCCAGCAGTTTATCAGGGATAGGTACTGAAGCTTTCTTT.